Below, 21 T cell receptor beta chains from the same sample are listed, as sequenced in a study of cytomegalovirus exposure and HLA in healthy donors. 60 Vbeta and 13 Jbeta primers were used in PCR. TCRdb's copy holds only in-frame clones and misses some; the assay was immunoSEQ multiplex PCR. Among under 150,000 clones listed, approximately 10% were seen once. Specimen: PBMCs. Receptors originate from a woman aged 40 to 50 in good health and CMV-seropositive.

This clone occurred a few times. The chain uses TRBV6-1 and TRBJ1-1; 7 nucleotides line up with TRBD1. CDR3 size: 13 residues. J gave up 4 bases and V 2 bases, and 1 base lay outside the gene matches. Germline V gene sequence: CDR1 MNHNS, CDR2 SASEGT. CDR3 in DNA: TGTGCCAGCAGTGAAAGGGGGCTCACTGAAGCTTTCTTT. It codes for CASSERGLTEAFF.

This clone was recorded a few times. This rearrangement joins TRBV27 to TRBJ2-5; 9 nucleotides agree with TRBD1. V trimming: 4 bases; J trimming: 1 base; junction bases outside the gene matches: 7. The germline CDR1 and CDR2 sequences are MNHEY and SMNVEV (reference sequence). The CDR3 runs to 16 residues. As DNA, the CDR3 is TGTGCCAGCAGTTCCTCCGGGACAGGGATCCAAGAGACCCAGTACTTC. This codes for CASSSSGTGIQETQYF.

This clone has a handful of counts. This chain joins TRBV19 and TRBJ1-2; 8 positions match TRBD1. CDR3 size: 15 residues. Per germline, CDR1 LNHDA and CDR2 SQIVND (reference sequence). Trimming cost V 1 base and J 3 bases; bases outside gene matches: 4. CDR3 loop: CASSIAGQGDYGYTF. The CDR3 DNA reads as TGTGCCAGTAGTATAGCCGGACAGGGAGACTATGGCTACACCTTC.

This clone was seen only a few times. This chain joins TRBV7-9 and TRBJ2-1, with D maybe TRBD1 (6 bases). Looked up from germline, CDR1 is SEHNR and CDR2 is FQNEAQ (reference sequence). The V end lost 5 bases, the J end lost 4 bases, and 15 bases lay between the germline ends. The CDR3 covers 15 residues. CDR3 coding DNA: TGTGCCAGCAGCCCTATAGTAGGGGGATACAATGAGCAGTTCTTC. Its translation: CASSPIVGGYNEQFF.

The chain combines TRBV25-1 with TRBJ1-2; D is uncertain. V was cut by 6 bases and J by 10 bases, with 12 bases left in between. This CDR3 has 11 amino acids. Germline values: CDR1 MGHDK, CDR2 SYGVNS. Written as DNA, the CDR3 is TGTGCCAGCAGCTTGGACGGACTCTACACCTTC. Amino acids: CASSLDGLYTF.

This chain connects TRBV5-1 to TRBJ1-2; 7 nucleotides align to TRBD1. Germline trimming cut 0 bases from V and 0 bases from J; bases unmatched to any gene: 2. In germline, CDR1 is SGHRS, CDR2 YFSETQ. This CDR3 has 15 amino acids. The CDR3 protein is CASSLATGANYGYTF. Written as DNA, the CDR3 is TGCGCCAGCAGCTTGGCTACAGGGGCTAACTATGGCTACACCTTC.

The CDR3 DNA reads as TGTGCCAGCAGCTACGGAAGGCGGGTTCGTGAGCAGTTCTTC. Its protein product is CASSYGRRVREQFF. The V and J genes are TRBV6-5 and TRBJ2-1; D may be TRBD2 (5 bases). CDR3 length: 14 residues. Germline V gives CDR1 MNHEY, CDR2 SVGAGI. The V end lost 6 bases, the J end lost 9 bases, and 18 bases lay between the germline ends.

V gene TRBV10-1 combines with J gene TRBJ2-5, with TRBD1 matching 8 bases. The closer fit of TRBJ2-7 to the DNA end suggests the J call may be wrong. The CDR3 sequence is 18 residues long. Germline V gives CDR1 WNHNN, CDR2 SYGVQD (reference sequence). The DNA for the CDR3 is TGCGCCAGCAGTGATACTGGGACAGGCAAGGCCTGCTCCTACGAGCAGTACTTC. Amino acids: CASSDTGTGKACSYEQYF.

The V and J genes are TRBV18 and TRBJ2-7; the match to TRBD1 covers 8 bases. The J segment lost 7 bases and the V segment lost 5 bases, leaving 13 bases of the junction unmatched. There are 15 residues in the CDR3. Germline V gene sequence: CDR1 KGHSH, CDR2 LQKENI. CDR3 bases: TGTGCCAGCTCAACCTTACAGGGGGATTTAGAAGAGCAGTACTTC. Protein: CASSTLQGDLEEQYF.

This clone was counted between two and nine times. The chain joins TRBV25-1 to TRBJ1-6, with D unclear. The CDR3 totals 15 residues. Trimming cost V 2 bases and J 8 bases, with 13 bases left between them. CDR1 and CDR2 (germline): MGHDK, SYGVNS. The CDR3 protein is CASSESRGWDSPLHF. The CDR3 coding sequence is TGTGCCAGCAGTGAAAGCCGGGGTTGGGATTCACCCCTCCACTTT.

This clone was detected many times. J is TRBJ1-1 and V is TRBV6-5; D may be TRBD1 (5 bases). Germline V CDR1 and CDR2: MNHEY, SVGAGI. Trimming left V 6 bases short and J 0 bases short, with 14 bases between. There are 15 residues in the CDR3. CDR3 in amino acids: CASSPLTTVNTEAFF. Here the CDR3 DNA reads TGTGCCAGCAGCCCACTAACGACAGTGAACACTGAAGCTTTCTTT.

This chain links TRBV6-6 with TRBJ2-2, with D tentatively TRBD2 (6 bases). The CDR3 extends over 16 amino acids. Germline CDR1 is MNHNY and CDR2 is SVGAGI (reference sequence). Trimming pared 1 base from V and 1 base from J, leaving 10 bases between. CDR3 loop: CASSYLGLLNTGELFF. The CDR3, as DNA: TGTGCCAGCAGTTACTTGGGACTCCTGAACACCGGGGAGCTGTTTTTT.

This chain connects TRBV29-1 to TRBJ1-1; TRBD1 aligns across 10 bases. The CDR3 sequence is 12 residues long. V lost 7 bases, J lost 7 bases, and 6 bases stayed unmatched. Germline V gene lookup returns CDR1 SQVTM and CDR2 ANQGSEA. CDR3 in amino acids: CSARTGGVEAFF. In DNA form, the CDR3 reads TGCAGCGCTAGGACAGGGGGAGTTGAAGCTTTCTTT.

This clone showed up just a few times. This chain joins TRBV6-5 and TRBJ2-3, with 9 positions matching TRBD2. J gave up 3 bases and V 4 bases, and 5 bases lay outside the gene matches. CDR3 length equals 15 residues. Germline V gives CDR1 MNHEY, CDR2 SVGAGI. CDR3 loop: CASSSSGASTDTQYF. CDR3 DNA: TGTGCCAGCAGTTCTAGCGGGGCCTCAACAGATACGCAGTATTTT.

This clone turned up a few times. This sequence joins TRBV5-6 and TRBJ1-6; no reliable D call. CDR1 SGHDT and CDR2 YYEEEE come from the germline V gene. The CDR3 contains 14 residues. V dropped 0 bases and J dropped 13 bases, with 14 bases sitting between them. As DNA, the CDR3 is TGTGCCAGCAGCTTGGGAGGCCCCGCGGTTCCCCTCCACTTT. The encoded protein is CASSLGGPAVPLHF.

This clone was seen more than once but under ten times. The chain couples TRBV4-1 to TRBJ2-3, with 8 bases identical to TRBD2. Germline CDR1 MGHRA, CDR2 YSYEKL. This CDR3 spans 16 amino acids. The V gene end was trimmed by 2 bases and the J gene end by 1 base; junction bases not matched to a gene: 5. Here the CDR3 DNA reads TGCGCCAGCAGCCAAAACGGGGGGGTTGGCACAGATACGCAGTATTTT. Amino acids: CASSQNGGVGTDTQYF.

V is TRBV19 and J is TRBJ1-1, with 10 bases aligning to TRBD1. CDR1 is LNHDA, CDR2 SQIVND, per germline (reference sequence). With V trimmed by 5 bases and J by 6 bases, 12 bases remained unmatched. This CDR3 contains 16 residues. CDR3 nucleotide sequence: TGTGCCAGTAGTGGGACAGGGGTAAGGAGGGGTTCTGAAGCTTTCTTT. This codes for CASSGTGVRRGSEAFF.

This clone was counted between two and nine times. This chain links TRBV10-3 with TRBJ2-1, with a weak D call TRBD1 (5 bases). CDR1 ENHRY and CDR2 SYGVKD come from the germline V gene. With 2 bases removed from V and 2 bases from J, the gap between germline ends came to 19 bases. This CDR3 comprises 18 residues. CDR3 in DNA: TGTGCCATCAGTGAGCAGGGTGTGAACTTCAGCGCCTACAATGAGCAGTTCTTC. This gives the protein CAISEQGVNFSAYNEQFF.

This clone has just a few counts. The chain recombines TRBV14 with TRBJ2-3; TRBD1 might be the D (6 bases). Germline lookup yields CDR1 SGHDN and CDR2 FVKESK. V was clipped by 4 bases and J by 2 bases, with 13 bases between them. The CDR3 extends over 15 amino acids. The CDR3 bases are TGTGCCAGCAGCCCGACAGGAATATACACAGATACGCAGTATTTT. Translated: CASSPTGIYTDTQYF.

To note about this clone: Other nucleotide sequences in the sample specify the same CDR3. The J gene is TRBJ2-3, the V gene TRBV5-6, with 10 bases matching TRBD2. The germline V gene encodes CDR1 SGHDT and CDR2 YYEEEE. This CDR3 is 16 amino acids long. V shed 2 bases, J shed 4 bases, and the junction held 7 bases outside the gene matches. CDR3 residues: CASSLFSGGAPDTQYF. The CDR3 DNA reads TGTGCCAGCAGCTTATTCAGCGGGGGGGCCCCAGATACGCAGTATTTT.

A few counts support this clone. The chain carries TRBV6-1 and TRBJ1-2; 10 nucleotides line up with TRBD1. The CDR3 length is 18 residues. V lost 2 bases and J lost 2; bases outside the gene matches: 11. Germline V gene sequence: CDR1 MNHNS, CDR2 SASEGT. DNA for the CDR3: TGTGCCAGCAGTGAAAACCGGGACAGGGGTTTGGGCAACTATGGCTACACCTTC. Encoded protein: CASSENRDRGLGNYGYTF.